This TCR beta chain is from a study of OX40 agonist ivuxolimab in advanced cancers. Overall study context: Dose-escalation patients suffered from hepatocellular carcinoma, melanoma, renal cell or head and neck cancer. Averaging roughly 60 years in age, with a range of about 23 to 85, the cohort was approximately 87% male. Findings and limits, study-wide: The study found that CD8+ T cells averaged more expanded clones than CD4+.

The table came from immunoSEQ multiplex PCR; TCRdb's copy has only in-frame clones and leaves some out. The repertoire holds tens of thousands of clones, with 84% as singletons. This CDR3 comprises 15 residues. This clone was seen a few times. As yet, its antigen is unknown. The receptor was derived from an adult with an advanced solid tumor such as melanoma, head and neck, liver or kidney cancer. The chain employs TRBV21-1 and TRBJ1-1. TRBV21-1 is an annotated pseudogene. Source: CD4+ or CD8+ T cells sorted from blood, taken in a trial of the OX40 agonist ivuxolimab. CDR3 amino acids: CASSKSGSEDTEAFF. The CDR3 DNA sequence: TGTGCCAGCAGCAAATCGGGTTCGGAGGACACTGAAGCTTTCTTT.